This T cell receptor (beta chain) stems from a study of cytomegalovirus exposure and HLA in healthy donors. PCR primers comprised 60 Vbeta and 13 Jbeta primers. The protocol was immunoSEQ multiplex PCR, while the TCRdb copy is restricted to in-frame clones and leaves out a portion. This table holds 130,000 or so clones, more than 60% found once. This CDR3 region has 17 residues. The germline CDR1 and CDR2 sequences are SQVTM and ANQGSEA. V trimming: 3 bases; J trimming: 0 bases; junction bases outside the gene matches: 11. The sequenced sample consisted of PBMCs. This sequence joins TRBV29-1 and TRBJ2-1, with 7 bases aligning to TRBD1. The source of this sequence is a woman in her 40s in good health and CMV-seropositive. CDR3 nucleotide sequence: TGCAGCGTTGATGCCCTGGGACAGCCGAGCTCCTACAATGAGCAGTTCTTC. This sequence encodes CSVDALGQPSSYNEQFF.